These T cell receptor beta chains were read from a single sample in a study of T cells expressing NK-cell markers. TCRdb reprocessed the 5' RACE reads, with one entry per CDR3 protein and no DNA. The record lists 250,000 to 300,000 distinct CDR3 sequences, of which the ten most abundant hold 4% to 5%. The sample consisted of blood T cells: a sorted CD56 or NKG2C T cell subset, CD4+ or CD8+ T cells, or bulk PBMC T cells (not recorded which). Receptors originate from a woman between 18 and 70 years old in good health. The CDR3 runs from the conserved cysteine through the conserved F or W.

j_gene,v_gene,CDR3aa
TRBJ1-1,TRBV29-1,CSGLAGTEAFF
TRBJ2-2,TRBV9,CASSVSWGSTGELFF
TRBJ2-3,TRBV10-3,CATHKRDTDTQYF
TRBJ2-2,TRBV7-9,CASSLRSAFSAGELFF
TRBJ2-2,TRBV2,CASSERQYTGELFF
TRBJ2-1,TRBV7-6,CASSLGVLGKGQFF
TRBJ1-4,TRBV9,CASSVRSGTMNEKLFF
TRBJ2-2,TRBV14,CASSQDLSGELFF
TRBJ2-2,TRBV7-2,CASSPGGVNTGELFF
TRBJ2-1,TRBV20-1,CSAPKDTRRVGEQFF
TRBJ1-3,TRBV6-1,CASSLTPTAIYF
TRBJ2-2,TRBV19,CASRGKQGTGELFF
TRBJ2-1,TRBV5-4,CASSLGGRTHNEQFF
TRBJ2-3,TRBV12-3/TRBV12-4,CASSLGGGKDTQYF
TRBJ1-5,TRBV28,CASSRKGTGSQPQHF
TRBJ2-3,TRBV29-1,CSGSTAADTQYF
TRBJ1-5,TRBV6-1,CASSASAGTGVNQPQHF
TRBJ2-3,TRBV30,CAWRVGATDTQYF
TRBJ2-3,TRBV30,CAWAPFTDTQYF
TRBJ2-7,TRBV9,CASSPHSSGEEQYF
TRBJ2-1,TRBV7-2,CASTQTGLVLFF
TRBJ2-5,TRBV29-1,CSVERGGRETQYF
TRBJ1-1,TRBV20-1,CSARSQGAMAEAFF
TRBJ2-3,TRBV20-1,CSASRPSGPYTQYF
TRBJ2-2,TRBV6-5,CASSSQTGNTGELFF
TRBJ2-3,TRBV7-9,CASSQGTTDTQYF
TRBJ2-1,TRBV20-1,CSAFRDREYNEQFF
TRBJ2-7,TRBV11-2,CASSHIVRLASGPSYEQYF
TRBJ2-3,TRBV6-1,CASSNSVGTDTQYF
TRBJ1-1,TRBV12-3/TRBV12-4,CASSFKGVNTEAFF
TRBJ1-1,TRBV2,CASRGTGNTEAFF
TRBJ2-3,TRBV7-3,CASSYYSVADTQYF
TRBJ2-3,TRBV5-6,CASSKGLAEIGDTQCF
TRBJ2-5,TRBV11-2,CASSLAGAGETQYF
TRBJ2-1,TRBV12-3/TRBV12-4,CASSPPGRAYNEQFF
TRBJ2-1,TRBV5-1,CASSLVRASYNEQFF
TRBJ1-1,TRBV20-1,CSAFRDRVNEAFF
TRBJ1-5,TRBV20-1,CSARDPRSRNQPQHF
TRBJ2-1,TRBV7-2,CASSSTTVSKQFF